Shown below are 3 T cell receptor beta chains from a single sample sequenced in a study of spatial heterogeneity in lung cancer (dated by TCRdb to between 2018 and 2020). The time point label, read with the paper, signifies: blood at routine non-recurrence follow-up after resection. The library was made by 5' RACE. Instrument on record: NextSeq 500. TCRdb ran its own pipeline on the public reads, namely fastp trimming at Q25 and MiXCR clone calling, and kept in-frame beta chains. Each entry is one CDR3 protein sequence, shown with its most common DNA and genes. In this sample the table shows about 41,000 distinct CDR3 sequences, 10% to 13% of which occur a single time. Roughly a sixth of the sample rests with the top ten. The sequencing here drew on PBMCs, taken at follow-up. The receptors derive from a female donor with early-stage non-small cell lung cancer.

The sample holds many counts of this clonotype. This sequence joins TRBV6-2 or TRBV6-3 and TRBJ2-2, with TRBD2 matching over 10 bases. The ends lost 5 bases at V and 5 bases at J; junction bases unmatched: 5. The length of the CDR3 is 15 residues. Per the germline V gene, CDR1 is MNHEY and CDR2 is SVGEGT. In DNA form, the CDR3 reads TGTGCCAGCAGTCTACCTAGCGGGGGAACCGGGGAGCTGTTTTTT. Amino acid sequence: CASSLPSGGTGELFF.

This clonotype was recorded a few times. The chain is built from TRBV7-9 and TRBJ2-3; no firm D call. This CDR3 has 13 residues. Trimming shortened V by 2 bases and J by 0 bases, and 3 bases separated the two germline ends. Germline V gene sequence: CDR1 SEHNR, CDR2 FQNEAQ (reference sequence). The CDR3 region has the DNA TGTGCCAGCAGCTTACCGAGCACAGATACGCAGTATTTT. Translating gives CASSLPSTDTQYF.

This clonotype was recorded a few times. The rearrangement links TRBV20-1 to TRBJ1-4, with D tentatively TRBD1 (6 bases). In germline, CDR1 is DFQATT, CDR2 SNEGSKA (reference sequence). The V end was cut by 0 bases, the J end by 0 bases, with 14 bases between. The CDR3 is 17 amino acids. The CDR3 DNA sequence: TGCAGTGCTAGAGATCGTAGGGGGTCTGCAACTAATGAAAAACTGTTTTTT. This sequence encodes CSARDRRGSATNEKLFF.